This T cell receptor beta chain was identified in a study of shared clonotypes between healthy human individuals. Repertoires were generated with immunoSEQ multiplex PCR, while TCRdb's copy carries only in-frame clones and drops some. The sample has roughly 500,000 clones, 96% seen once; the top ten hold 0.05% to 0.07%. Trimming removed 4 bases at V and 4 bases at J, with 13 bases between. The germline CDR1 and CDR2 sequences are MNHNS and SASEGT. The CDR3 totals 14 residues. The chain joins TRBV6-1 to TRBJ1-1; a weak D match, TRBD1 (5 bases). The sequenced sample was naive CD4+ T cells sorted from blood. Stated subset: CD45RA+ positively selected. The sequence came from a woman aged 30 to 39 in good health. CDR3 sequence reads: CASSVRAYSTEAFF. The CDR3 region has the DNA TGTGCCAGCAGTGTCAGGGCCTACAGCACTGAAGCTTTCTTT.